One T cell receptor beta chain is described in this entry. This clone was recorded a few times. This receptor's antigen is unknown. No clone much larger than this one lies a single base away; base qualities are absent. Inclusive of the bounding cysteine and phenylalanine, the CDR3 is 15 residues long. Only the CDR3 DNA stays, 45 bases, in frame from base 1. Trimming removed 4 bases from V and 2 bases from J, leaving 14 bases between the germline ends. CDR1 and CDR2, per the germline V gene, are SGHTA and FQGNSA. The entire isolated RNA was reverse transcribed using the High Capacity cDNA Reverse Transcription Kit, and thus expressed TCRB transcripts were sequenced. Deep immunoSEQ sequencing was performed on naive, central memory and regulatory T cell samples, with an average of roughly 3.6 million total reads per sample. Sorted cells were lysed in RLT buffer, and RNA was extracted using DNase-treated RNeasy Micro or Mini kits according to cell number. To prevent cross-contamination, every cell subset was processed on its own, while patient and healthy donor samples were processed together. The immunoSEQ multiplex PCR was used to amplify TCRB sequences from cDNA, generating 87-bp fragments that spanned the CDR3 region. Sequencing of the amplicons was performed on the Illumina HiSeq platform. The study's own analysis went as follows. Synthetic template baselines were used to correct PCR bias computationally, reads within Hamming distance 2 were collapsed together, and singletons that could not be merged were discarded. Reads were aligned against IMGT so that V, D and J genes, CDR3 length and insertions or deletions at six rearrangement sites could be assigned. Within each subset, clonotype counts were normalized to sorted cell number, and only after that were true diversity and Gini coefficients computed with the tcR R package. Repertoire sharing was quantified using the overlap coefficient calculated on TCRB nucleotide sequences. The immuneACCESS repertoire file appears here via TCRdb, limited to in-frame rearrangements. These files lack a portion of the clones; in checked studies, under half of the deficit traces to unresolved V genes, and the cause of the others is not known. The DNA was the basis for D and trimming; V, J and clone size are from that table. Counted in this sample were fewer than 400,000 clones; around 9% of them appeared once. Approximately 1% of the sample belongs to the ten largest clones.

The data belong to a study of beta chain features in type 1 diabetes (dated by TCRdb to 2016 to 2018). At the level of the whole study: Mean age, gender distribution, total cell number and subset yield did not differ between patients and healthy donors. A total of roughly 99 million sorted cells were examined across all samples, and the number of cells per subset was strongly correlated with RNA yield. In the study, recently diagnosed type 1 diabetes patients and matched healthy donors were compared on the TCRB repertoires of their sorted circulating CD4+ T cell subsets. Regulatory and stem cell-like memory subsets were obtained from only 8 patients and about 8 healthy donors, while naive and central memory subsets were obtained from all 28 donors.

Overall study outcomes, separate from this receptor: Naive, central memory and regulatory TCRB repertoires appeared to be more similar among patients than among healthy donors. PCR may preferentially amplify shorter templates, but because patient and control samples were amplified and corrected together, any resulting skew would affect both groups equally. Because small numbers of individuals were included in the HLA sub-analyses, any influence of HLA type on TCRB rearrangement was left unresolved. A moderate but significant shortening of TCRB CDR3 length was observed in type 1 diabetes patients in all four CD4+ subsets. Sequencing cDNA rather than genomic DNA could over-represent highly expressing activated cells, although activation and CD3 levels did not differ between groups. At VDJ recombination sites, type 1 diabetes patients had fewer insertions and more deleted nucleotides, which implies abnormalities in thymic rearrangement.

Each donor gave one peripheral blood draw, approximately 110 mL on average, collected into heparinised tubes. A BD FACSAria II and a panel including CD45RO, CCR7, CD25, CD127, CD95 and CD27 were used to sort naive, central memory, regulatory and stem cell-like memory CD4+ T cells. Purity was above 95% for every sorted population. PBMCs were isolated right away by Lymphoprep density gradient centrifugation and were stained directly, without culture. So that batch effects would be minimized, each experiment stained and sorted samples in pairs, pairing one healthy donor with one patient. Material for sequencing was central memory CD4+ T cells from blood. This TCR derives from a man aged 30 to 39 with type 1 diabetes. The chain is assembled from TRBV7-2 and TRBJ1-1; no D gene call is confident. The CDR3 region has the sequence CASSSHPGTNTEAFF. The sequenced DNA: TGTGCCAGCAGCTCCCATCCGGGCACAAACACTGAAGCTTTCTTT. The full variable domain, with segments outside the CDR3 supplied by the reference TRBV7-2 and TRBJ1-1 proteins, appears as GAGVSQSPSNKVTEKGKDVELRCDPISGHTALYWYRQSLGQGLEFLIYFQGNSAPDKSGLPSDRFSAERTGGSVSTLTIQRTQQEDSAVYLCASSSHPGTNTEAFFGQGTRLTVV.